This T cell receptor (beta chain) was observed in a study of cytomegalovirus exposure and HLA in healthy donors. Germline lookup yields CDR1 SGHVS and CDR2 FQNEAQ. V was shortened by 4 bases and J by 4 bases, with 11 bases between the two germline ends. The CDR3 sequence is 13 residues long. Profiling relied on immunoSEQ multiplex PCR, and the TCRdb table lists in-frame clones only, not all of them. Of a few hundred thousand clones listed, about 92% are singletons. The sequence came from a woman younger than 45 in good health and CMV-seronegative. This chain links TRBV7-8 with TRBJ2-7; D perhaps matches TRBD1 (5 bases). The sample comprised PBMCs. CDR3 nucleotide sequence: TGTGCCAGCAGCTCGACGACAGTTTACGAGCAGTACTTC. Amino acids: CASSSTTVYEQYF.